The 12 T cell receptor beta chains reported below all come from one sample, sequenced in a study of T cells after yellow fever vaccination. TCRdb fed the 5' RACE reads into MiXCR, producing one record per CDR3 protein. The repertoire holds 150,000 to 200,000 distinct CDR3 sequences, with 6.2% as singletons. Source: CD4+ T cells sorted from PBMCs, taken on the day of the first yellow fever vaccination. The receptors stem from a man between 18 and 35 years old who received the YFV17D yellow fever vaccine.

At least ten counts were recorded for this clonotype. The gene calls are TRBV7-2 and TRBJ1-4, with D uncertain. The length of the CDR3 is 13 residues. Between the trimmed V and J ends, which lost 5 bases and 8 bases, there was a span of 12 bases. The germline CDR1 and CDR2 sequences are SGHTA and FQGNSA. CDR3 sequence (DNA): TGTGCCAGCAGCCCTCGAGTATACGAAAAACTGTTTTTT. Translation gives CASSPRVYEKLFF.

This clonotype was seen many times. The V call is TRBV7-2, the J call TRBJ1-5, with D perhaps TRBD1 (5 bases). V was shortened by 5 bases and J by 3 bases, with 8 bases between the two germline ends. CDR1 is SGHTA, CDR2 FQGNSA, per germline. The CDR3 runs to 13 residues. CDR3 in DNA: TGTGCCAGCAGCGCAGGGTTCAATCAGCCCCAGCATTTT. This translates into CASSAGFNQPQHF.

A few counts support this clonotype. CDR3 region: CASSSWTGATEAFF. The CDR3 region has the DNA TGCGCCAGCAGCTCTTGGACAGGGGCCACTGAAGCTTTCTTT. The genes are TRBV5-1 and TRBJ1-1, with 9 bases identical to TRBD1. Trimming cost V 3 bases and J 4 bases; bases outside gene matches: 4. The CDR3 extends over 14 amino acids. CDR1 is SGHRS and CDR2 is YFSETQ in the germline V gene. The full variable domain, with the rest looked up from reference TRBV5-1 and TRBJ1-1, is KAGVTQTPRYLIKTRGQQVTLSCSPISGHRSVSWYQQTPGQGLQFLFEYFSETQRNKGNFPGRFSGRQFSNSRSEMNVSTLELGDSALYLCASSSWTGATEAFFGQGTRLTVV.

Many counts were recorded for this clonotype. The chain has TRBV7-2 and TRBJ2-2, with 8 bases fitting TRBD1. This CDR3 comprises 15 residues. V dropped 7 bases and J dropped 0; count of bases not matched to a gene: 4. CDR1 and CDR2 from the germline V gene are SGHTA and FQGNSA. As DNA, the CDR3 is TGTGCCAGCAACAGACAGGGGCCGAACACCGGGGAGCTGTTTTTT. Protein product: CASNRQGPNTGELFF.

This clonotype was counted a few times. The genes are TRBV7-2 and TRBJ2-1, with TRBD1 identical over 9 bases. Unmatched junction bases numbered 8, after V lost 5 bases and J lost 6 bases. The germline V gene encodes CDR1 SGHTA and CDR2 FQGNSA. This CDR3 comprises 15 residues. The CDR3, as DNA: TGTGCCAGCAGCGAGGGACAGGGCGATTTCAATGAGCAGTTCTTC. Translated: CASSEGQGDFNEQFF. The full variable domain, with the rest looked up from reference TRBV7-2 and TRBJ2-1, is GAGVSQSPSNKVTEKGKDVELRCDPISGHTALYWYRQSLGQGLEFLIYFQGNSAPDKSGLPSDRFSAERTGGSVSTLTIQRTQQEDSAVYLCASSEGQGDFNEQFFGPGTRLTVL.

The chain combines TRBV18 with TRBJ2-7; 13 nucleotides line up with TRBD2. Trimming at V came to 4 bases and at J to 6 bases, leaving 12 bases not matched to a gene. Germline-derived CDR1 and CDR2 are KGHSH and LQKENI. The CDR3 consists of 17 residues. The CDR3 DNA sequence: TGTGCCAGCTCACATACTAGCGGGGGGGAAAGCCCCAGCGAGCAGTACTTC. It specifies CASSHTSGGESPSEQYF.

The chain combines TRBV12-3 or TRBV12-4 with TRBJ1-6; 8 bases map to TRBD1. This CDR3 is 13 amino acids long. Trimming at V came to 7 bases and at J to 8 bases, leaving 4 bases not matched to a gene. CDR3 region: CASTEQGDSPLHF. The CDR3 DNA sequence: TGTGCCAGCACGGAACAGGGGGATTCACCCCTCCACTTT.

The sample holds a few counts of this clonotype. V usage is TRBV5-1 and J usage is TRBJ2-3; the D gene is possibly TRBD1 (6 bases). CDR1 SGHRS and CDR2 YFSETQ come from the germline V gene. With 2 bases removed from V and 2 bases from J, the gap between germline ends came to 12 bases. CDR3 length: 15 amino acids. CDR3 bases: TGCGCCAGCAGCTTACCTACAGGGACCACAGATACGCAGTATTTT. This gives the protein CASSLPTGTTDTQYF.

This clonotype has more than one count but fewer than ten. The CDR3 reads CASSLAPGFSYEQYF. The CDR3 nucleotides are TGCGCCAGCAGCTTGGCCCCGGGTTTCAGCTACGAGCAGTACTTC. The chain recombines TRBV5-1 with TRBJ2-7; D is ambiguous. The V end lost 0 bases, the J end lost 3 bases, and 13 bases lay between the germline ends. Germline V CDR1 and CDR2: SGHRS, YFSETQ. This CDR3 comprises 15 residues.

The table lists this clonotype with a few counts. The V gene is TRBV5-4, the J gene TRBJ2-5; D remains ambiguous. V was pared by 4 bases and J by 5 bases, with 15 bases between. The CDR3 runs to 14 residues. CDR1 SGHNT and CDR2 YYREEE come from the germline V gene (reference sequence). CDR3 nucleotide sequence: TGTGCCAGCAGCCCGGCTAATTTGGGGGAGACCCAGTACTTC. It translates to CASSPANLGETQYF.

The chain joins TRBV7-8 to TRBJ1-5; D is perhaps TRBD1 (5 bases). Trimming left V 0 bases short and J 6 bases short, with 15 bases between. Germline V gene sequence: CDR1 SGHVS, CDR2 FQNEAQ. This CDR3 is built from 16 residues. The CDR3 DNA is TGTGCCAGCAGCTTAGCGCTAGGGGCCTCACGTCAGCCCCAGCATTTT. Protein product: CASSLALGASRQPQHF.

V usage is TRBV7-9 and J usage is TRBJ2-5; D tentatively fits TRBD1 or TRBD2 (6 bases each). Trimming cost V 4 bases and J 0 bases, with 18 bases left between them. Germline V lookup: CDR1 SEHNR, CDR2 FQNEAQ (reference sequence). This CDR3 spans 17 amino acids. The CDR3 DNA is TGTGCCAGCAGCTCCCTACAGAGGGGGGCGTACCAAGAGACCCAGTACTTC. This sequence encodes CASSSLQRGAYQETQYF.